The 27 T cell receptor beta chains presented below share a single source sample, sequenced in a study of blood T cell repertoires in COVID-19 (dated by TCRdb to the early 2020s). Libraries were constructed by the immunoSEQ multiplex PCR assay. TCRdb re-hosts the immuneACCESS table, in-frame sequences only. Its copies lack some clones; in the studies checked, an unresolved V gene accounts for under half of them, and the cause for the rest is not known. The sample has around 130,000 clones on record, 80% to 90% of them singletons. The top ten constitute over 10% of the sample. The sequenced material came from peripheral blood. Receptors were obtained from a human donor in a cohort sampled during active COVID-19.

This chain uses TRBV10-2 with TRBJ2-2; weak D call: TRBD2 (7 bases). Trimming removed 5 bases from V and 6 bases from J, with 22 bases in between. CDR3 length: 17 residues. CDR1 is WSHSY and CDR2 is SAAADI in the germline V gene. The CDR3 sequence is CASSLSPGGGAAGELFF. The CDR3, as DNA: TGCGCCAGCAGTCTCTCACCTGGAGGGGGGGCCGCCGGGGAGCTGTTTTTT.

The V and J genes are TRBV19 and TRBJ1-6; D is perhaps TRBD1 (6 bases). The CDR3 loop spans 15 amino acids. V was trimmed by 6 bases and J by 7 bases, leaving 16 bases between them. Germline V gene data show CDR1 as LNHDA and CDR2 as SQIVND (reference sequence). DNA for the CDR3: TGTGCCAGTAGCTGGGGACAAGGGCTGAATTCACCCCTCCACTTT. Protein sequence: CASSWGQGLNSPLHF.

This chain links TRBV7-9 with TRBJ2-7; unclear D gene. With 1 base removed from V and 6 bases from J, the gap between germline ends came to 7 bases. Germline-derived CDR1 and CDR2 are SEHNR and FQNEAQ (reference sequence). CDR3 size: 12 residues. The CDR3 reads CASSLDPREQYF. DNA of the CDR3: TGTGCCAGCAGCTTAGACCCGCGCGAGCAGTACTTC.

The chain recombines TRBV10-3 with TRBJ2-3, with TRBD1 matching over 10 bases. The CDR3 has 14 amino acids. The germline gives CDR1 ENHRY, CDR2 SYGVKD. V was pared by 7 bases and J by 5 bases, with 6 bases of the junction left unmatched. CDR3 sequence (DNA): TGTGCCATCAACCGAGGACAGGGGGGAGATACGCAGTATTTT. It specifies CAINRGQGGDTQYF.

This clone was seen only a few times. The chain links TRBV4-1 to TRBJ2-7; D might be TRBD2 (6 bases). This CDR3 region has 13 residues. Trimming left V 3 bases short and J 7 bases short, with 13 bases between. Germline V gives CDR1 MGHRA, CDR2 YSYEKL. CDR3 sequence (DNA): TGCGCCAGCAGCCAGCAGCTAGCGTGGGAGCAGTACTTC. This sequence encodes CASSQQLAWEQYF.

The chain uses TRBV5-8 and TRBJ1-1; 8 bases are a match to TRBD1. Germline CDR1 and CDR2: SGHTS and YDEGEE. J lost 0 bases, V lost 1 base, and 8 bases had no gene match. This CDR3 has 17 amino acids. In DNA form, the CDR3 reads TGTGCCAGCAGCTTGCTCCCGACAGGGGCCTTGAACACTGAAGCTTTCTTT. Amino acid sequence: CASSLLPTGALNTEAFF.

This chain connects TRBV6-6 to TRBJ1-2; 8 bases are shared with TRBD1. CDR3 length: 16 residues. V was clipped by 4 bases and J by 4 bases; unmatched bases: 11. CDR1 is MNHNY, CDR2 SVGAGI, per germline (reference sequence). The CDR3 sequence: CASSLNIIQGGYGYTF. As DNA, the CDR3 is TGTGCCAGCAGTTTAAATATAATACAGGGGGGCTATGGCTACACCTTC.

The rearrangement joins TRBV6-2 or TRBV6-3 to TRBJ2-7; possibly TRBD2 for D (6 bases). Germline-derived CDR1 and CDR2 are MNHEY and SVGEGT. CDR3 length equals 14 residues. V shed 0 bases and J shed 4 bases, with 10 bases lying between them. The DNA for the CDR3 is TGTGCCAGCAGTTACTCGTTAGGGAGGTACGAGCAGTACTTC. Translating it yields CASSYSLGRYEQYF.

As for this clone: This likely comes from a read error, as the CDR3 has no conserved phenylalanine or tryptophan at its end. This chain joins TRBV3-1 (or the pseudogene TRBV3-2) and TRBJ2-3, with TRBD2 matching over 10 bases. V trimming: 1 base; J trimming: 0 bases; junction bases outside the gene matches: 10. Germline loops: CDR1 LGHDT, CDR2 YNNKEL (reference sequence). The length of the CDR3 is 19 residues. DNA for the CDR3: TGTGCCAGCAGCCAAGGGGCTTGGTCTAGCGGGGGTAGCACAGATACGCAGTATTTG. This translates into CASSQGAWSSGGSTDTQYL.

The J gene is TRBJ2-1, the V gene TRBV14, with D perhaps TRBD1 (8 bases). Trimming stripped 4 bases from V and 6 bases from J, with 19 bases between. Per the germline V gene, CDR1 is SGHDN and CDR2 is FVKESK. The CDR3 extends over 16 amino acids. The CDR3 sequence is CASSPNRGGKFNEQFF. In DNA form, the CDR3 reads TGTGCCAGCAGCCCTAACAGGGGGGGCAAATTCAATGAGCAGTTCTTC.

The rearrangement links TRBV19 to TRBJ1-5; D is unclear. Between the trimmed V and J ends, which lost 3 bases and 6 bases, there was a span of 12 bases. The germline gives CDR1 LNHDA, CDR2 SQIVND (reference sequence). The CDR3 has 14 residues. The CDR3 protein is CASSMRGGAQPQHF. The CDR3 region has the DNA TGTGCCAGTAGTATGCGAGGTGGTGCTCAGCCCCAGCATTTT.

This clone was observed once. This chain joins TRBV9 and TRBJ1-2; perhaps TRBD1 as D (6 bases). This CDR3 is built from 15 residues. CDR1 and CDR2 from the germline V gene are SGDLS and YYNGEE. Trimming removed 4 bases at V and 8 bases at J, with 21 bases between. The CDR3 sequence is CASSPLGQGTPGYTF. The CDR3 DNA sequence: TGTGCCAGCAGCCCGCTTGGTCAGGGGACCCCCGGCTACACCTTC.

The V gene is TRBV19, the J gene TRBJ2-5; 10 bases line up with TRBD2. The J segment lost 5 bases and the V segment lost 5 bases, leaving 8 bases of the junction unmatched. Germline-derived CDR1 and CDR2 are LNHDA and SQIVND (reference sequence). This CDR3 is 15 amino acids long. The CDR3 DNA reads TGTGCCAGTAGTCCCACTAGCGGGGCCGGGGAGACCCAGTACTTC. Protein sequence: CASSPTSGAGETQYF.

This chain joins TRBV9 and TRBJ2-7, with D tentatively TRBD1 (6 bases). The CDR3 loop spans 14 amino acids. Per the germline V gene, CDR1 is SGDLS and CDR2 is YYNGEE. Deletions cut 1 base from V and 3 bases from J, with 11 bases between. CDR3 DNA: TGTGCCAGCAGCGTACGACAGGAAAGCTACGAGCAGTACTTC. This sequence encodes CASSVRQESYEQYF. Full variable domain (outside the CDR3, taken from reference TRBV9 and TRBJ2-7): DSGVTQTPKHLITATGQRVTLRCSPRSGDLSVYWYQQSLDQGLQFLIQYYNGEERAKGNILERFSAQQFPDLHSELNLSSLELGDSALYFCASSVRQESYEQYFGPGTRLTVT.

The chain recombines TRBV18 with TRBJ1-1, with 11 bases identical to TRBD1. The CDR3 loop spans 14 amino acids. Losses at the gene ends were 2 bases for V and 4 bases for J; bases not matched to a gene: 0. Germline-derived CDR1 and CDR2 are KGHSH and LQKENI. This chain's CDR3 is CASSPGTGGTEAFF. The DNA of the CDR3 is TGTGCCAGCTCACCAGGGACAGGGGGCACTGAAGCTTTCTTT.

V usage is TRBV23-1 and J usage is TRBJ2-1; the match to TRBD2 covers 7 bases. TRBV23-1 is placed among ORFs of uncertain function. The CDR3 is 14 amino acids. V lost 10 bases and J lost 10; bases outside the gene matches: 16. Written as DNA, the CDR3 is TGCGCCAACTCCCGAGTCCCCCGGCGGGAGGAGCAGTTCTTC. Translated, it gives CANSRVPRREEQFF.

The chain's CDR3 is CASSVNRSEKLFF. The CDR3 DNA follows: TGTGCCAGCAGTGTGAACAGGAGTGAAAAACTGTTTTTT. V is TRBV2 and J is TRBJ1-4; a weak D match, TRBD1 (5 bases). V lost 4 bases, J lost 7 bases, and 10 bases lay in between. The CDR3 sequence is 13 residues long. Germline V gives CDR1 SNHLY, CDR2 FYNNEI.

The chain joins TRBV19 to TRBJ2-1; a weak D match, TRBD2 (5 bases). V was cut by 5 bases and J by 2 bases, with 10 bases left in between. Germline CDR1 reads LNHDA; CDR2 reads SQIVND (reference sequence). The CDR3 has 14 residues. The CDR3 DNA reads TGTGCCAGTAGTCGTCAGCGGACCTACAATGAGCAGTTCTTC. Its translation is CASSRQRTYNEQFF.

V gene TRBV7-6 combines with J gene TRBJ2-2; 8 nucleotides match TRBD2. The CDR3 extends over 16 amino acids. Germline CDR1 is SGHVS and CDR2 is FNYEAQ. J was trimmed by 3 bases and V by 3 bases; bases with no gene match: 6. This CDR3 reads CASSLSSGAYTGELFF. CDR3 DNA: TGTGCCAGCAGCTTGAGTAGCGGGGCATACACCGGGGAGCTGTTTTTT.

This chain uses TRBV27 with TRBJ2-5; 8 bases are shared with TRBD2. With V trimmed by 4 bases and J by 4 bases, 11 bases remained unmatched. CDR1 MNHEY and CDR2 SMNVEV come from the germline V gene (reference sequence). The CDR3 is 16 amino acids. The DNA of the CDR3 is TGTGCCAGCAGTTCCGGGGGGGCCAGGTCTCTAGAGACCCAGTACTTC. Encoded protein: CASSSGGARSLETQYF.

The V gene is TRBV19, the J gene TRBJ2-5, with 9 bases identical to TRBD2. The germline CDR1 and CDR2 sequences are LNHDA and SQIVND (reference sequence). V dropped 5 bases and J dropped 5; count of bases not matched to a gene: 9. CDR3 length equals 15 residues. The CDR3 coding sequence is TGTGCCAGTAGTCTCGCGGGGGGGCCTTTGGAGACCCAGTACTTC. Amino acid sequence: CASSLAGGPLETQYF.

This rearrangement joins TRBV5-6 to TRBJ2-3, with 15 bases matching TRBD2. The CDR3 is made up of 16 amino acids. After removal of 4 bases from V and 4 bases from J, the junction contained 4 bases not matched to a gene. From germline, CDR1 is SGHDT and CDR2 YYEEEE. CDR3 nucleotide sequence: TGTGCCAGCAGCCAAAGGACTAGCGGGGGGGCAGATACGCAGTATTTT. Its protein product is CASSQRTSGGADTQYF.

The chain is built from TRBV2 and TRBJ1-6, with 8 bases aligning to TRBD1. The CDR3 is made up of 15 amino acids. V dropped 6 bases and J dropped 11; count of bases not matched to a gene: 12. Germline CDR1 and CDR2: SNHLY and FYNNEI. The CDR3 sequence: CASRSGQGAIPPLHF. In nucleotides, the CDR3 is TGTGCCAGCAGATCCGGCCAGGGGGCGATCCCACCCCTCCACTTT.

CDR3 in amino acids: CASSLGTGTGGFGANVLTF. The CDR3 nucleotides read TGCGCCAGCAGCTTGGGTACCGGGACAGGGGGCTTTGGGGCCAACGTCCTGACTTTC. This chain links TRBV5-1 with TRBJ2-6; TRBD1 matches 12 bases. The CDR3 is 19 amino acids. The J segment lost 3 bases and the V segment lost 0 bases, leaving 7 bases of the junction unmatched. Germline V gene sequence: CDR1 SGHRS, CDR2 YFSETQ.

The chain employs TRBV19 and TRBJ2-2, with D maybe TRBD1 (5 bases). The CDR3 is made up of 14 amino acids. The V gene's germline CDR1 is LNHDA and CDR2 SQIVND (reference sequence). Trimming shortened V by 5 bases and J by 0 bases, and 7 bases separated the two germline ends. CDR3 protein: CASSSQANTGELFF. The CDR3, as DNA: TGTGCCAGTAGTTCACAGGCGAACACCGGGGAGCTGTTTTTT. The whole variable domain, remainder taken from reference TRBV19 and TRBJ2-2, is DGGITQSPKYLFRKEGQNVTLSCEQNLNHDAMYWYRQDPGQGLRLIYYSQIVNDFQKGDIAEGYSVSREKKESFPLTVTSAQKNPTAFYLCASSSQANTGELFFGEGSRLTVL.

The CDR3 region is CASSLDRGTQYF. Here the CDR3 DNA reads TGTGCCAGCAGCTTAGATCGAGGTACGCAGTATTTT. The V call is TRBV11-2, the J call TRBJ2-3; D ambiguous. V was trimmed by 0 bases and J by 8 bases, leaving 6 bases between them. From germline, CDR1 is SGHAT and CDR2 FQNNGV. This CDR3 has 12 amino acids.

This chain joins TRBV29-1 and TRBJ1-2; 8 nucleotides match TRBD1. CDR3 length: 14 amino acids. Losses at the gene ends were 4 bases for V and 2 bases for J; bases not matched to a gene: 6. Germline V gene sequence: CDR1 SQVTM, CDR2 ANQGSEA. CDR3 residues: CSVGGTGLNYGYTF. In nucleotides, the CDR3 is TGCAGCGTTGGAGGGACAGGACTAAACTATGGCTACACCTTC.